One and the same sample provided the 18 T cell receptor beta chains below, sequenced in a study of cytomegalovirus exposure and HLA in healthy donors. PCR amplification relied on 60 Vbeta primers (plus 13 Jbeta primers). Method: immunoSEQ multiplex PCR; TCRdb's copy keeps in-frame clones and lacks some. This sample carries approximately 110,000 clones, around 70% of them seen once, and the ten largest clones take roughly 3.2%. The specimen was PBMCs. These receptors originate from a man aged 25 to 40 in good health and CMV-seronegative.

The J gene is TRBJ2-1, the V gene TRBV2, with TRBD2 matching over 9 bases. Germline V gene sequence: CDR1 SNHLY, CDR2 FYNNEI. This CDR3 region has 15 residues. Trimming took 1 base from V and 4 from J; bases not matched to a gene: 2. The CDR3 nucleotides are TGTGCCAGCAGTGAAGATAGCGGGAGTTACAATGAGCAGTTCTTC. This translates into CASSEDSGSYNEQFF.

Written as DNA, the CDR3 is TGTGCCAGCACCGACCTTAACAGCCTCTACGAGCAGTACTTC. Translation: CASTDLNSLYEQYF. This chain uses TRBV28 with TRBJ2-7; no clear D. V was clipped by 7 bases and J by 3 bases, with 16 bases between them. This CDR3 has 14 amino acids. Per germline, CDR1 MDHEN and CDR2 SYDVKM.

The chain joins TRBV6-5 to TRBJ2-5; D is uncertain. The CDR3 spans 13 residues. With 0 bases removed from V and 2 bases from J, the gap between germline ends came to 4 bases. The V gene's germline CDR1 is MNHEY and CDR2 SVGAGI. CDR3 loop: CASSYSQQETQYF. CDR3 coding DNA: TGTGCCAGCAGTTACTCTCAGCAAGAGACCCAGTACTTC.

This chain uses TRBV4-3 with TRBJ1-1; unclear D gene. Trimming took off 4 bases at V and 4 bases at J, with 10 bases between the two ends. CDR1 and CDR2 (germline): LGHNA, YSLEER. This CDR3 comprises 13 residues. Here the CDR3 reads CASSPIEGTEAFF. The CDR3 coding sequence is TGCGCCAGCAGCCCGATAGAGGGCACTGAAGCTTTCTTT.

This clone has a handful of counts. The chain combines TRBV11-3 with TRBJ2-7; 8 bases fit TRBD2. V was clipped by 6 bases and J by 5 bases; unmatched bases: 6. This CDR3 contains 13 residues. Germline assignment: CDR1 SGHNT and CDR2 YENEEA. The chain's CDR3 is CASRPGLAHEQYF. The CDR3 nucleotides read TGTGCCAGCAGACCCGGACTAGCTCACGAGCAGTACTTC.

This chain uses TRBV25-1 with TRBJ2-1, with 13 bases fitting TRBD2. The ends lost 6 bases at V and 6 bases at J; junction bases unmatched: 5. The germline CDR1 and CDR2 sequences are MGHDK and SYGVNS. The CDR3 contains 15 residues. Here the CDR3 reads CASSPGLAGVNEQFF. The CDR3 nucleotides are TGTGCCAGCAGCCCAGGACTAGCGGGAGTCAATGAGCAGTTCTTC.

The chain joins TRBV7-2 to TRBJ1-3, with D maybe TRBD1 (6 bases). The CDR3 consists of 18 residues. Germline V gene data show CDR1 as SGHTA and CDR2 as FQGNSA. V dropped 3 bases and J dropped 0 bases, with 18 bases sitting between them. CDR3 sequence: CASSFLQGVRPSGNTIYF. The CDR3 bases are TGTGCCAGCAGCTTTTTACAGGGTGTTAGGCCCTCTGGAAACACCATATATTTT.

The chain recombines TRBV2 with TRBJ2-4; possibly TRBD1 for D (7 bases). The V end lost 6 bases, the J end lost 0 bases, and 27 bases lay between the germline ends. CDR3 size: 20 residues. Germline CDR1 SNHLY, CDR2 FYNNEI. The CDR3 DNA sequence: TGTGCCAGCAGAGAGGTGCGGTCCCCCCAGGGGGGCTTAGCCAAAAACATTCAGTACTTC. Protein sequence: CASREVRSPQGGLAKNIQYF.

The rearrangement uses TRBV19 and TRBJ2-5; 16 bases are a match to TRBD2. The ends lost 5 bases at V and 0 bases at J; junction bases unmatched: 3. The CDR3 contains 17 residues. CDR1 LNHDA and CDR2 SQIVND come from the germline V gene (reference sequence). CDR3 protein: CASSPGLAGGYQETQYF. The CDR3 nucleotides read TGTGCCAGTAGTCCGGGACTAGCGGGGGGGTACCAAGAGACCCAGTACTTC.

V gene TRBV7-9 combines with J gene TRBJ2-2; D unclear. This CDR3 spans 15 amino acids. Germline V gene lookup returns CDR1 SEHNR and CDR2 FQNEAQ (reference sequence). V was clipped by 3 bases and J by 6 bases, with 14 bases between them. This CDR3 is CASSFQSIAAGELFF. For the CDR3, the DNA is TGTGCCAGCAGCTTTCAGTCCATAGCAGCCGGGGAGCTGTTTTTT.

The chain recombines TRBV6-6 with TRBJ1-2; possible D gene TRBD1, 5 bases. Germline-derived CDR1 and CDR2 are MNHNY and SVGAGI (reference sequence). The V end was cut by 0 bases, the J end by 8 bases, with 13 bases between. The CDR3 runs to 14 residues. The CDR3 DNA reads TGTGCCAGCAGTTACTCGGGAGGGGTGGAGGGCTACACCTTC. Its protein product is CASSYSGGVEGYTF.

This chain uses TRBV18 with TRBJ1-1, with D unclear. Per the germline V gene, CDR1 is KGHSH and CDR2 is LQKENI. V was shortened by 1 base and J by 0 bases, with 9 bases between the two germline ends. This CDR3 region has 15 residues. The CDR3 here is CASSPRGAMNTEAFF. CDR3 DNA: TGTGCCAGCTCACCACGAGGAGCGATGAACACTGAAGCTTTCTTT.

CDR3 protein: CASSQDSNRRTDTQYF. CDR3 sequence (DNA): TGTGCCAGCAGCCAAGATTCAAACAGGCGCACAGATACGCAGTATTTT. This chain links TRBV4-2 with TRBJ2-3; a weak D match, TRBD1 (5 bases). The CDR3 spans 16 residues. CDR1 is LGHNA and CDR2 is YNFKEQ in the germline V gene. V was trimmed by 0 bases and J by 1 base, leaving 11 bases between them.

The chain combines TRBV6-1 with TRBJ2-4, with 8 bases that match TRBD1. Germline assignment: CDR1 MNHNS and CDR2 SASEGT. The V and J ends lost 10 bases and 1 base, in that order; junction bases with no gene match: 3. This CDR3 spans 13 amino acids. The chain's CDR3 is CATSGGAKNIQYF. In nucleotides, the CDR3 is TGTGCCACCTCAGGGGGCGCCAAAAACATTCAGTACTTC.

The chain employs TRBV2 and TRBJ2-1; D is perhaps TRBD1 (6 bases). This CDR3 has 15 residues. Germline V gives CDR1 SNHLY, CDR2 FYNNEI. V lost 8 bases to trimming and J lost 0 bases, with 14 bases between them. CDR3: CASRTTGSSYNEQFF. CDR3 coding DNA: TGTGCCAGCCGAACGACAGGAAGCTCCTACAATGAGCAGTTCTTC.

This clone was observed a handful of times. This rearrangement joins TRBV4-3 to TRBJ2-7, with 7 nucleotides matching TRBD2. Germline CDR1 reads LGHNA; CDR2 reads YSLEER. V was pared by 4 bases and J by 4 bases, with 13 bases of the junction left unmatched. CDR3 length: 16 residues. The CDR3 is CASSRSQGLPLYEQYF. In DNA, the CDR3 is TGCGCCAGCAGCCGCTCCCAGGGACTACCACTTTACGAGCAGTACTTC.

The J gene is TRBJ1-1, the V gene TRBV5-1, with D unresolved. Deletions cut 0 bases from V and 5 bases from J, with 11 bases between. Germline CDR1 SGHRS, CDR2 YFSETQ. The CDR3 has 14 amino acids. DNA for the CDR3: TGCGCCAGCAGCTTGGCCGGCGGGAGGACTGAAGCTTTCTTT. Encoded protein: CASSLAGGRTEAFF.

The genes are TRBV7-9 and TRBJ2-5, with 9 bases aligning to TRBD2. V shed 2 bases and J 2 bases; nucleotides not matched to a gene: 6. CDR1 is SEHNR, CDR2 FQNEAQ, per germline (reference sequence). The CDR3 length is 16 residues. For the CDR3, the DNA is TGTGCCAGCAGCTTAAAGCTAGCGGGGAAACAAGAGACCCAGTACTTC. Protein product: CASSLKLAGKQETQYF.